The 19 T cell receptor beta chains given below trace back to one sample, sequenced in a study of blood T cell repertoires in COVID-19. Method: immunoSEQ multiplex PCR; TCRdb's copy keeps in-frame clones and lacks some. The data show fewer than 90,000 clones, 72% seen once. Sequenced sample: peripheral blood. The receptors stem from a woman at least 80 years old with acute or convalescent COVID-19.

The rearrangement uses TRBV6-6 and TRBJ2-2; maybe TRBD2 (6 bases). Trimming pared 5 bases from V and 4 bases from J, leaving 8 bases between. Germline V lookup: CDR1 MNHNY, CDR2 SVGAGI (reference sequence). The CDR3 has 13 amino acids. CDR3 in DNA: TGTGCCAGCAGTCCGACTAGCACCGGGGAGCTGTTTTTT. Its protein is CASSPTSTGELFF.

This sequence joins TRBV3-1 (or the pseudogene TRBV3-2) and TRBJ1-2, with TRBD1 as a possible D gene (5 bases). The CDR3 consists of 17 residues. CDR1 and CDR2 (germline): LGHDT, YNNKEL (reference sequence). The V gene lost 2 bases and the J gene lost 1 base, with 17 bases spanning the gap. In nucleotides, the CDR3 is TGTGCCAGCAGCCAACCCGGGGGGGTGGTAGTTAACTATGGCTACACCTTC. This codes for CASSQPGGVVVNYGYTF.

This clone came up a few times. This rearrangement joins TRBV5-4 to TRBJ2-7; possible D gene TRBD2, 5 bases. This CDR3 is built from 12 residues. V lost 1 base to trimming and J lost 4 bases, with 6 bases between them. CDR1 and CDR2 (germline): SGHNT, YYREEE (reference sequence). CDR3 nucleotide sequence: TGTGCCAGCAGCTTGCGGGGATACGAGCAGTACTTC. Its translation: CASSLRGYEQYF.

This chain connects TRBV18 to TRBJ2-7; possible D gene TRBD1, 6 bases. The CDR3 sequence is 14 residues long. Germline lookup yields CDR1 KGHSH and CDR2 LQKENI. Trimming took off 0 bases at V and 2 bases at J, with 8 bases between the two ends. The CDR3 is CASSPPGQAYEQYF. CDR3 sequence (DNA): TGTGCCAGCTCACCACCGGGACAAGCCTACGAGCAGTACTTC.

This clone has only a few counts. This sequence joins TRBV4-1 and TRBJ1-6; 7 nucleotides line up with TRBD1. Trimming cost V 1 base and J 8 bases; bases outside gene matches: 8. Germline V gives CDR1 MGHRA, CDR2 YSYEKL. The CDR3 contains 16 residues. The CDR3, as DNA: TGCGCCAGCAGCCAAGTTTTCACAGGGGCGTATTCACCCCTCCACTTT. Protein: CASSQVFTGAYSPLHF.

The CDR3 reads CASSLGQESEKLFF. DNA for the CDR3: TGTGCCAGCAGTTTGGGACAGGAGAGCGAAAAACTGTTTTTT. This chain joins TRBV6-5 and TRBJ1-4; TRBD1 matches at 8 bases. CDR3 length equals 14 residues. The V segment lost 4 bases and the J segment 8 bases; nucleotides outside the gene matches: 6. Germline values: CDR1 MNHEY, CDR2 SVGAGI.

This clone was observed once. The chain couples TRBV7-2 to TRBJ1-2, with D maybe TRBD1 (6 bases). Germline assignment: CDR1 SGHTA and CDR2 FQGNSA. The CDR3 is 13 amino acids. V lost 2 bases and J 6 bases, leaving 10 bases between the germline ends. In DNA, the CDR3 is TGTGCCAGCAGCTTAATGCCAGGGGATGGCTACACCTTC. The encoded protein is CASSLMPGDGYTF.

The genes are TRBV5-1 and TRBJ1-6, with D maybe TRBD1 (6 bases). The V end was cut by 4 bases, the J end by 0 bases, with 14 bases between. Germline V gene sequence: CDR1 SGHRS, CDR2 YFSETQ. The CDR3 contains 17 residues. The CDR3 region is CASSPQGASSYNSPLHF. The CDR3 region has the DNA TGCGCCAGCAGCCCACAGGGAGCCAGCTCCTATAATTCACCCCTCCACTTT. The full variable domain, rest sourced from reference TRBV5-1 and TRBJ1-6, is KAGVTQTPRYLIKTRGQQVTLSCSPISGHRSVSWYQQTPGQGLQFLFEYFSETQRNKGNFPGRFSGRQFSNSRSEMNVSTLELGDSALYLCASSPQGASSYNSPLHFGNGTRLTVT.

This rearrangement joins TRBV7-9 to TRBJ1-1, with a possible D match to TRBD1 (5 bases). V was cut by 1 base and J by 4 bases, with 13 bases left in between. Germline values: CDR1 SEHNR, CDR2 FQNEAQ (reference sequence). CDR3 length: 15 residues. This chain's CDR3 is CASSLGAGQVTEAFF. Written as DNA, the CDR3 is TGTGCCAGCAGCTTAGGGGCGGGGCAGGTCACTGAAGCTTTCTTT.

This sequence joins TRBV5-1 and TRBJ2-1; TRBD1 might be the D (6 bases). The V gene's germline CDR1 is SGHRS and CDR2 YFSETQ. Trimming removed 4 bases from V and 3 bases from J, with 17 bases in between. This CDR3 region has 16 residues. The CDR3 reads CASSAATGVRYNEQFF. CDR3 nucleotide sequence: TGCGCCAGCAGCGCCGCGACAGGAGTGCGCTACAATGAGCAGTTCTTC.

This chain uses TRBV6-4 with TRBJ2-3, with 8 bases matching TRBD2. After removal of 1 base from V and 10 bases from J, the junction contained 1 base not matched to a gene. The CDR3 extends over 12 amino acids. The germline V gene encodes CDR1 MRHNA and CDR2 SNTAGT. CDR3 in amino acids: CASSDYSGAQYF. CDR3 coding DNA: TGTGCCAGCAGTGACTATAGCGGGGCGCAGTATTTT.

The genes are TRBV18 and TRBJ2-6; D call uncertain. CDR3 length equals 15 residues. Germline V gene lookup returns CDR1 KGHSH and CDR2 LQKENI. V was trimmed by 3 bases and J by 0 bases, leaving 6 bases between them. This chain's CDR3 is CASSPTDSGANVLTF. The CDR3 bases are TGTGCCAGCTCACCGACTGACTCTGGGGCCAACGTCCTGACTTTC.

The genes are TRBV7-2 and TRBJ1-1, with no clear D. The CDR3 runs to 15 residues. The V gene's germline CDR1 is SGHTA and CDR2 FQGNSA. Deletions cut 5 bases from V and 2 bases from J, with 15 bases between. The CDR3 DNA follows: TGTGCCAGCAGCCAACGGCGGTCCACCAACACTGAAGCTTTCTTT. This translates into CASSQRRSTNTEAFF.

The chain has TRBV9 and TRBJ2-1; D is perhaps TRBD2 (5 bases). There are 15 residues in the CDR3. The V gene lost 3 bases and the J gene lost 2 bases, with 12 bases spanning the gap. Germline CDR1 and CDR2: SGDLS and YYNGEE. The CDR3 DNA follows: TGTGCCAGCAGCGGACAAGGACTTCCCTACAATGAGCAGTTCTTC. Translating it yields CASSGQGLPYNEQFF.

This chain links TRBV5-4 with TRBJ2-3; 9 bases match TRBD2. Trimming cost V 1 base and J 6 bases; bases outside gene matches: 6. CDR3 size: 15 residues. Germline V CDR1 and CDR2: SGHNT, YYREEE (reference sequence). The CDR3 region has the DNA TGTGCCAGCAGCTTGCCGGGACTAGCATCCGATACGCAGTATTTT. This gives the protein CASSLPGLASDTQYF.

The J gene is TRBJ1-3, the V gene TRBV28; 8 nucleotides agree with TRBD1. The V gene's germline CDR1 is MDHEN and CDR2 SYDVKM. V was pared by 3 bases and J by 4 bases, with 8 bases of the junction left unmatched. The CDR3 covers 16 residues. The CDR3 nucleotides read TGTGCCAGCAGTTTCGGGCAGGGGGCCGTCGGAAACACCATATATTTT. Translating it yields CASSFGQGAVGNTIYF.

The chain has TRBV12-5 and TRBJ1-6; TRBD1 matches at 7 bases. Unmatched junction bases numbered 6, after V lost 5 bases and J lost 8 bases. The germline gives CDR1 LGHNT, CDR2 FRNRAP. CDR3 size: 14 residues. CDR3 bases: TGTGCTAGTGGTCCAGACAGGGATCATTCACCCCTCCACTTT. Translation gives CASGPDRDHSPLHF.

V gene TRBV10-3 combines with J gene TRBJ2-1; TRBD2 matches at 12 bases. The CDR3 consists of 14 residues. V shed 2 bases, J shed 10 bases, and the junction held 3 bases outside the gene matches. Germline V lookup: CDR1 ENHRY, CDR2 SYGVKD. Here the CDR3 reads CAISETSGGIEQFF. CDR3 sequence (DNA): TGTGCCATCAGTGAGACTAGCGGGGGGATCGAGCAGTTCTTC.

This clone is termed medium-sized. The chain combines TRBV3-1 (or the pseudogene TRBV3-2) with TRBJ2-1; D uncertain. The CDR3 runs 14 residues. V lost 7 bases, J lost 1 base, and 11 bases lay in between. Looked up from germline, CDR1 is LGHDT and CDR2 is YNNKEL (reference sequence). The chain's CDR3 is CASTNGLSYNEQFF. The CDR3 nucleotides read TGTGCCAGCACAAATGGCCTTTCCTACAATGAGCAGTTCTTC.